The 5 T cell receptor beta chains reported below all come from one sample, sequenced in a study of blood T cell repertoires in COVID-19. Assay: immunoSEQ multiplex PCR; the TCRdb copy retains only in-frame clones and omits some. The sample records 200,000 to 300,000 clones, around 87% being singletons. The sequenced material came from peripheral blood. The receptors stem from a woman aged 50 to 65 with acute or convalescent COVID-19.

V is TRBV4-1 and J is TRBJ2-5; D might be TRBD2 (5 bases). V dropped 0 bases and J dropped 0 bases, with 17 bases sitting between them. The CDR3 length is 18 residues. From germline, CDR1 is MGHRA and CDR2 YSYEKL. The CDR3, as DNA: TGCGCCAGCAGCCAAGAAGAGTGGAGGAGCCTGCACCAAGAGACCCAGTACTTC. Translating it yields CASSQEEWRSLHQETQYF.

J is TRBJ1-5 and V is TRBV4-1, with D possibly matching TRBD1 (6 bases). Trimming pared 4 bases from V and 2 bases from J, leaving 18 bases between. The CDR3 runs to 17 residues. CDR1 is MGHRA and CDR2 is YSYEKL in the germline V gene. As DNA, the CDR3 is TGCGCCAGCAGCCTCGGGGGGGGGCGTAGGGGCAATCAGCCCCAGCATTTT. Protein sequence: CASSLGGGRRGNQPQHF.

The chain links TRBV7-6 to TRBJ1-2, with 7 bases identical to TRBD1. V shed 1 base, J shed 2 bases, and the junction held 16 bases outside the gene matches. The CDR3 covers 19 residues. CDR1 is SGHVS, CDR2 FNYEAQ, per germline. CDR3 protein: CASSLEVLRDSSINYGYTF. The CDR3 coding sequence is TGTGCCAGCAGCTTAGAAGTCCTCCGGGACAGTTCGATAAACTATGGCTACACCTTC.

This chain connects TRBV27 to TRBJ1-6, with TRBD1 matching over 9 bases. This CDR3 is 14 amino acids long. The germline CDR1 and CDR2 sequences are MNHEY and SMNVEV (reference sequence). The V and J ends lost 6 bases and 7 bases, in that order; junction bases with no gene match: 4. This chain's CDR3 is CASRPGQGNSPLHF. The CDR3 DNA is TGTGCCAGCAGGCCGGGACAGGGAAATTCACCCCTCCACTTT.

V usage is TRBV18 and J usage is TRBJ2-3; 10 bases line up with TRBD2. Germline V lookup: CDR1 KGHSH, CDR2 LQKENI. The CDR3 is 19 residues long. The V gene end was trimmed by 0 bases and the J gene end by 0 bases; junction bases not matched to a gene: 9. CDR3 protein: CASSPPRAASGRSTDTQYF. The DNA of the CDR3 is TGTGCCAGCTCACCACCGAGGGCTGCTAGCGGGAGAAGCACAGATACGCAGTATTTT.